This TCR beta chain was captured in a study of T-cell memory formation after mild COVID-19 (dated by TCRdb to the early 2020s). Background for the entire study: Most TCR sequence clusters were specific to one of the two donors. The cohort was made up of two young adult volunteers, one female and one male, who were previously healthy. In two donors, T-cell clones that expanded and contracted after mild COVID-19 were tracked by sequencing TCRalpha and TCRbeta repertoires over time. Points the paper makes about the study in general: Only a couple of mild cases were covered in the study, and larger cohorts including severe cases with pre-infection samples were considered necessary. SARS-CoV-2 specificity was not confirmed for the second-wave clones peaking on day 37. From day 15 to 85, contracting clones showed balanced CD4/CD8 phenotypes, whereas a second wave of clones that expanded from day 15 to 37 leaned towards CD4+. Some responding clones were detected in pre-infection memory, suggesting pre-existing cross-reactive memory T cells joined the SARS-CoV-2 response. Contracting CD4+ clones turned up mainly in the CM and EM memory subsets, whereas EMRA was where CD8+ clones were enriched.

TCRdb names Illumina NovaSeq 6000 as the instrument used. cDNA libraries for TCRalpha and TCRbeta were prepared by 5'RACE using constant-segment primers, with sample barcodes and unique molecular identifiers added. Trizol reagent was used to extract RNA from every sample. Amplification of the libraries took two PCR steps, and the second step added a second sample barcode plus Illumina TruSeq adapters. Sequencing of the libraries was done on an Illumina NovaSeq, producing 2 x 150 bp paired-end reads. Regarding the original processing steps: Demultiplexing of reads and collapsing into UMI-guided consensus sequences were performed with migec v1.2.7. With mixcr v2.1.11, UMI consensuses were aligned to TRA and TRB V and J templates and assembled into clonotypes. A clonotype was counted as expanded or contracted only when both edgeR and NoisET called the clonotype significant, with the noise models trained on biological replicates. edgeR calls used a false discovery rate-adjusted p below 0.01 and a log2 fold-change threshold of 1. As an exploratory analysis of dynamics, max-normalized trajectories of the 1000 most abundant clonotypes were examined by PCA with hierarchical clustering. The CD4 or CD8 phenotype of responding clones was assigned using the separately sequenced CD4+ and CD8+ repertoires. TCRdb reworked the public reads: Q25 trimming with fastp, MiXCR clone assembly, productive beta chains retained. One record per CDR3 amino acid sequence lists the most common genes and DNA. The authors' filters were not applied to this entry. This sample is represented by roughly 190,000 distinct CDR3 sequences; 10% to 13% of them were singletons. Less than 4% of the sample is held by the ten biggest clonotypes.

At the junction V is shortened by 2 bases and J by 7 bases, with 8 bases in between. Taken from cysteine to phenylalanine, the CDR3 has 11 residues. This entry keeps only the CDR3 DNA: 33 bases, framed from base 1. According to the germline V gene (reference sequence), CDR1 reads DFQATT and CDR2 reads SNEGSKA. PBMCs were isolated by Ficoll-Paque density gradient centrifugation. In the case of this clonotype: What this receptor recognizes is not known. No much larger clonotype is one base removed from it; base qualities were not supplied.

The receptor comes from a man between 18 and 35 years old who had mild COVID-19 (a few samples of this study predate the infection). The sample titles of this study are shuffled in the database, so cell type and time point are left out; the donor was told from shared clones. The sample taken for sequencing was PBMCs or a T cell subset sorted from them (not recorded which). The rearrangement joined TRBV20-1 to TRBJ2-5; the D segment cannot be called with confidence. The CDR3 in this case is CSARPWGTQYF. In nucleotides, the sequence is TGCAGTGCTAGACCTTGGGGGACCCAGTACTTC.